This T cell receptor beta chain was observed in a study of blood T cell repertoires in COVID-19. Overall study context: Acute and convalescent COVID-19 samples came from the United States, Italy and Spain.

Looked up from germline, CDR1 is MNHEY and CDR2 is SVGAGI. V lost 7 bases to trimming and J lost 3 bases, with 15 bases between them. The CDR3 runs to 14 residues. This table comes from immunoSEQ multiplex PCR, and its TCRdb copy is limited to in-frame clones, with some not included. The sample lists some 200,000 clones, about 88% seen once, with about 2.4% in the top ten. The chain recombines TRBV6-5 with TRBJ1-1; a weak D match, TRBD1 (5 bases). The sequenced material came from PBMCs or T cells enriched from blood (not recorded which). The TCR sequence derives from a woman in her twenties or thirties who had recovered from COVID-19. The CDR3 DNA follows: TGTGCCAGCAAGCTAGGCGGGGGGTACACTGAAGCTTTCTTT. This codes for CASKLGGGYTEAFF.